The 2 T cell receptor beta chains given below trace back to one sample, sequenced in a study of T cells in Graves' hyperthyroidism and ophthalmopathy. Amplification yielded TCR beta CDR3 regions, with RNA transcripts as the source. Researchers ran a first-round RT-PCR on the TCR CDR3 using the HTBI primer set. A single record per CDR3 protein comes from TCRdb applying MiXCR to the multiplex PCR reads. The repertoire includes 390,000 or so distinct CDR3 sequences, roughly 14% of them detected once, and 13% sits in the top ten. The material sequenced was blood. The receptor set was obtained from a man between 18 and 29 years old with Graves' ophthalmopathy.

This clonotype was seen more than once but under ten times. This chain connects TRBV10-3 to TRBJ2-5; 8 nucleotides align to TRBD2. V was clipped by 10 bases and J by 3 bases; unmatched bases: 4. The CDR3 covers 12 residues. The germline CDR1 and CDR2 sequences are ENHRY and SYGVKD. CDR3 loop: CATGLAEETQYF. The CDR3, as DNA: TGTGCCACCGGACTAGCAGAAGAGACCCAGTACTTC.

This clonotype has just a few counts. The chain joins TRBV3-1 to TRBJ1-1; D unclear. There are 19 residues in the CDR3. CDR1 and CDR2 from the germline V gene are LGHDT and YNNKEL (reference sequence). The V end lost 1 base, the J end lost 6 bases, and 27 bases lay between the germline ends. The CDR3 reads CASSQVSGELRGTHPEAFF. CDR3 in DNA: TGTGCCAGCAGCCAAGTATCGGGAGAGCTTCGGGGTACTCACCCTGAAGCTTTCTTT.